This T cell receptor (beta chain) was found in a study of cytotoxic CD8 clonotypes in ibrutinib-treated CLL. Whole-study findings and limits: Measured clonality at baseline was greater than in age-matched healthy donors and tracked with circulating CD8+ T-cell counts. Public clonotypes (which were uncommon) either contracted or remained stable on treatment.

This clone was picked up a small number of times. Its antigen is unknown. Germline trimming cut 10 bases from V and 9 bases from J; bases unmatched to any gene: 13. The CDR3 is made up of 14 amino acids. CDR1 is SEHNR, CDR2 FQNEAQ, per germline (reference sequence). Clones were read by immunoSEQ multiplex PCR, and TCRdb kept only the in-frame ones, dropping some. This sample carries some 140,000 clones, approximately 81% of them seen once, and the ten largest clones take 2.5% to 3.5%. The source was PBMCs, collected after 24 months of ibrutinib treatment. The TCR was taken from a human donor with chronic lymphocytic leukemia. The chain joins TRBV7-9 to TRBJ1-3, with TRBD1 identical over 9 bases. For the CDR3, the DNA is TGTGCCACCCAGCCCCCGGGACAGGGTTTCACCATATATTTT. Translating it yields CATQPPGQGFTIYF.